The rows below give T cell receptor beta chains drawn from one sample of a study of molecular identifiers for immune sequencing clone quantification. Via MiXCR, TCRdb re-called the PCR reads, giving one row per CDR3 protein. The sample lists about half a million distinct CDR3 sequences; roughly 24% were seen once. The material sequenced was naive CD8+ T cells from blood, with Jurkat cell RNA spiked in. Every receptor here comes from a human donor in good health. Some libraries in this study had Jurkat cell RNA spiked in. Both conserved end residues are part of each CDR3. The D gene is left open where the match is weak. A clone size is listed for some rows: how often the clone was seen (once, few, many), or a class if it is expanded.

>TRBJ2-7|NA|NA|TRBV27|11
CASAHLHEQYF
TGTGCCAGCGCCCACCTCCACGAGCAGTACTTC
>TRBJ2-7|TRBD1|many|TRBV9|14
CASSHGQVSYEQYF
TGTGCCAGCAGCCACGGACAGGTTTCCTACGAGCAGTACTTC
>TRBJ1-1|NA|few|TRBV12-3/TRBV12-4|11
CASSLMAEAFF
TGTGCCAGCAGTTTAATGGCTGAAGCTTTCTTT
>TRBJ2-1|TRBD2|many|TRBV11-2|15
CASSFGTRPYNEQFF
TGTGCCAGCAGCTTCGGGACTAGGCCATACAATGAGCAGTTCTTC
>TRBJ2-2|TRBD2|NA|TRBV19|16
CASNGLAGAHTGELFF
TGTGCCAGTAATGGACTAGCGGGGGCGCACACCGGGGAGCTGTTTTTT
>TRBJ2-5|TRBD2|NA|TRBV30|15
CAWSVAGGSQETQYF
TGTGCCTGGAGTGTTGCGGGGGGGAGTCAAGAGACCCAGTACTTC
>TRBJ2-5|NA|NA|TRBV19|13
CASSSANQETQYF
TGTGCCAGTAGTAGCGCAAACCAAGAGACCCAGTACTTC
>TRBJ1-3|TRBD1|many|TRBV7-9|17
CASMGRGDRSAGNTIYF
TGTGCCAGCATGGGGAGGGGGGACAGAAGCGCTGGAAACACCATATATTTT
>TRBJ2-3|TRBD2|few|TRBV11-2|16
CASSLGWGGVTDTQYF
TGTGCCAGCAGCTTAGGATGGGGGGGAGTAACAGATACGCAGTATTTT
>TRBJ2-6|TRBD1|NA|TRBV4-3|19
CASSQERMTGVFRANVLTF
TGCGCCAGCAGCCAGGAGAGGATGACAGGGGTGTTTAGGGCCAACGTCCTGACTTTC
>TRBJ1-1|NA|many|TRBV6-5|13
CASSPWGSTEAFF
TGTGCCAGCAGTCCATGGGGGAGCACTGAAGCTTTCTTT
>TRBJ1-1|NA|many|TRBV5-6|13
CASSLTGVTEAFF
TGTGCCAGCAGCTTGACGGGGGTGACTGAAGCTTTCTTT
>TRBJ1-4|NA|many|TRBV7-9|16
CASSTDQVSTNEKLFF
TGTGCCAGCAGCACCGACCAGGTTTCAACTAATGAAAAACTGTTTTTT
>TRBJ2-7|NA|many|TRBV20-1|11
CSARMGYEQYF
TGCAGTGCTCGAATGGGCTACGAGCAGTACTTC
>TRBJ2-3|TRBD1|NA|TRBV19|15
CASSIRDRVPDTQCF
TGTGCCAGTAGTATCCGGGACAGGGTCCCAGATACGCAGTGTTTT
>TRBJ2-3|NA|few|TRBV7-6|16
CASSLDRAARGGTQYF
TGTGCCAGCAGCTTAGATCGGGCCGCCCGGGGTGGTACGCAGTATTTT
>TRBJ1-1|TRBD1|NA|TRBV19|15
CASTGGPVQNTEAFF
TGTGCCAGTACAGGGGGGCCGGTTCAGAACACTGAAGCTTTCTTT
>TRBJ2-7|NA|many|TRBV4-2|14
CASSQVVSSYEQYF
TGTGCCAGCAGCCAAGTCGTTAGCTCCTACGAGCAGTACTTC
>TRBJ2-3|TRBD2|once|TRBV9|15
CASRASEAGEDTQYF
TGTGCCAGCAGGGCGAGTGAGGCGGGAGAGGATACGCAGTATTTT
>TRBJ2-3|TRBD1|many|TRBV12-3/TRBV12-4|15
CASSSWDRPTDTQYF
TGTGCCAGCAGTTCCTGGGACAGGCCCACAGATACGCAGTATTTT
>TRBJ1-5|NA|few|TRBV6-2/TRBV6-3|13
CASSPGTWQPQHF
TGTGCCAGCAGCCCCGGGACTTGGCAGCCCCAGCATTTT
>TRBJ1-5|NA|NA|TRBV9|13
CASSVDVNQPQHF
TGTGCCAGCAGCGTAGATGTTAATCAGCCCCAGCATTTT
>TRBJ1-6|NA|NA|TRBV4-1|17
CASSQEGGGSYNSPLHF
TGCGCCAGCAGCCAAGAAGGAGGGGGCTCCTATAATTCACCCCTCCACTTT
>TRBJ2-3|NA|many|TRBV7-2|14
CASSLAGGRDTQYF
TGTGCCAGCAGCTTAGCGGGGGGCAGGGATACGCAGTATTTT
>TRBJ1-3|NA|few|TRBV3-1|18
CASSPKPHYMSSGNTIYF
TGTGCCAGCAGCCCCAAGCCCCATTACATGAGCTCTGGAAACACCATATATTTT
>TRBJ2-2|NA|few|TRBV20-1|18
CSARDLRARGGYLGELFF
TGCAGTGCTAGAGATTTAAGGGCCCGGGGCGGGTACCTCGGGGAGCTGTTTTTT
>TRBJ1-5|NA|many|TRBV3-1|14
CASSQGLFNQPQHF
TGTGCCAGCAGCCAAGGCCTCTTTAATCAGCCCCAGCATTTT
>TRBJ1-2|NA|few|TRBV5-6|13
CASSAPPRDGYTF
TGTGCCAGCAGCGCCCCACCCAGAGATGGCTACACCTTC
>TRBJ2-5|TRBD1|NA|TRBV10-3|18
CAISESGTGSPSQETQYF
TGTGCCATCAGTGAGTCCGGGACAGGGTCCCCCTCCCAAGAGACCCAGTACTTC
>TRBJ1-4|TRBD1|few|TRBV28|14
CASITGGGLEKLFF
TGTGCCAGCATAACAGGGGGCGGGCTAGAAAAACTGTTTTTT
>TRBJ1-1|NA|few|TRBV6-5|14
CASSTTPQGAEAFF
TGTGCCAGCAGTACCACACCACAGGGCGCTGAAGCTTTCTTT
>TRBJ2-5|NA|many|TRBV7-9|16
CASSLAYSSRRETQYF
TGTGCCAGCAGCTTAGCGTACAGCTCCCGACGTGAGACCCAGTACTTC
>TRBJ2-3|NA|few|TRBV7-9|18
CASSSPMGEFSFPDTQYF
TGTGCCAGCAGCTCACCAATGGGGGAGTTTAGTTTTCCAGATACGCAGTATTTT
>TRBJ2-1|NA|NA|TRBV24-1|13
CATSDFDTNEQFF
TGTGCCACCAGTGATTTTGATACGAATGAGCAGTTCTTC
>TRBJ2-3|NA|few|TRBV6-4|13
CASSDSLSDTQYF
TGTGCCAGCAGTGACTCTTTATCAGATACGCAGTATTTT
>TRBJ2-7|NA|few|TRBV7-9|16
CASSLDAGASSYEQYF
TGTGCCAGCAGCTTAGATGCGGGGGCTAGCTCCTACGAGCAGTACTTC
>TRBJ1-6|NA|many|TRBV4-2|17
CASSQVEDRYYNSPLHF
TGTGCCAGCAGCCAAGTTGAAGACAGATACTATAATTCACCCCTCCACTTT
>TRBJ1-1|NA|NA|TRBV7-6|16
CASSSAQGQGYTEAFF
TGTGCCAGCAGCTCTGCACAGGGTCAGGGGTACACTGAAGCTTTCTTT
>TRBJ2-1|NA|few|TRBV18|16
CASSLDTESSYNEQFF
TGTGCCAGCTCCCTAGACACCGAAAGCTCCTACAATGAGCAGTTCTTC
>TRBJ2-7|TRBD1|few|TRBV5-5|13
CASSSDRFYEQYF
TGTGCCAGCAGCTCGGACAGGTTCTACGAGCAGTACTTC
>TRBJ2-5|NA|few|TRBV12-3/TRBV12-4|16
CASSSPPSTGPGTQYF
TGTGCCAGCAGTTCCCCCCCCTCGACGGGGCCCGGGACCCAGTACTTC
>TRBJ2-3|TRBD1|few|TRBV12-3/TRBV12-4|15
CASSLGQGAVDTQYF
TGTGCCAGCAGTTTGGGGCAGGGGGCCGTAGATACGCAGTATTTT
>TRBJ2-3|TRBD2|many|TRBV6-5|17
CASSLGLAGGLTDTQYF
TGTGCCAGCAGCCTTGGACTAGCGGGAGGGCTCACAGATACGCAGTATTTT
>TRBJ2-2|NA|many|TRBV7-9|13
CASGSADTGELFF
TGTGCCAGCGGATCCGCCGACACCGGGGAGCTGTTTTTT
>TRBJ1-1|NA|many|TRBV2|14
CASSPIQGNTEAFF
TGTGCCAGCTCCCCCATACAGGGGAACACTGAAGCTTTCTTT
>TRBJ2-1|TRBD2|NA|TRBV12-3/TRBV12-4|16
CASSPSGLAGVNEQFF
TGTGCCAGCAGCCCTTCGGGACTAGCGGGAGTCAATGAGCAGTTCTTC
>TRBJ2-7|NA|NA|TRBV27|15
CASSYRGPAGYEQYF
TGTGCCAGCAGTTATCGTGGCCCCGCGGGCTACGAGCAGTACTTC
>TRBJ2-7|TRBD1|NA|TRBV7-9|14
CASSKDRGHDEQYF
TGTGCCAGCAGCAAGGACAGGGGGCACGACGAGCAGTACTTC
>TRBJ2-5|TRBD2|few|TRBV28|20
CASSSYHLGLAGGHQETQYF
TGTGCCAGCAGTTCCTACCATTTAGGACTAGCGGGGGGGCACCAAGAGACCCAGTACTTC
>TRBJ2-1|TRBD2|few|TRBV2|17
CASSETQAGGSYNEQFF
TGTGCCAGCAGTGAAACCCAAGCGGGGGGCTCCTACAATGAGCAGTTCTTC
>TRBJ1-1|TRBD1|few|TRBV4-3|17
CASSQTRGGLQRAEAFF
TGCGCCAGCAGCCAGACCCGAGGGGGCCTTCAACGCGCTGAAGCTTTCTTT
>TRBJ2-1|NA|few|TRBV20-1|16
CSARDITRSSYNEQFF
TGCAGTGCTAGAGACATTACAAGAAGCTCCTACAATGAGCAGTTCTTC
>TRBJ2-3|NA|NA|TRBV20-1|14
CSAGTGISTDTQYF
TGCAGTGCTGGGACGGGGATAAGCACAGATACGCAGTATTTT
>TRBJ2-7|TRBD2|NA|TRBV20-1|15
CSARDLREEIYEQYF
TGCAGTGCTAGAGATTTGCGGGAGGAAATCTACGAGCAGTACTTC
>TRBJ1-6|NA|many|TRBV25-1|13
CASRQKSNSPLHF
TGTGCCAGCAGACAGAAAAGTAATTCACCCCTCCACTTT
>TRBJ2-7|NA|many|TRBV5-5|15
CASSRSVGSIYEQYF
TGTGCCAGCAGCCGGTCCGTAGGAAGTATATACGAGCAGTACTTC
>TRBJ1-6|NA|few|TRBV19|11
CASTEGGPLHF
TGTGCCAGTACCGAGGGAGGCCCCCTCCACTTT